This record covers a single T cell receptor beta chain. Germline V gives CDR1 SGHKS, CDR2 YYEKEE (reference sequence). V shed 1 base and J 3 bases; nucleotides not matched to a gene: 4. The CDR3 is 16 amino acids. Libraries were prepared by immunoSEQ multiplex PCR; TCRdb keeps only in-frame clonotypes and omits some of them. The sample shows about 380,000 clones, roughly 94% of them seen only once. These data belong to a study of shared T cell receptors in the human thymus. The V gene is TRBV5-5, the J gene TRBJ2-3; 11 bases fit TRBD2. The sample taken for sequencing was thymocytes. This receptor was obtained from a human donor. As DNA, the CDR3 is TGTGCCAGCAGCTTGTATCTAGCGGGAGGAACAGATACGCAGTATTTT. This encodes CASSLYLAGGTDTQYF.